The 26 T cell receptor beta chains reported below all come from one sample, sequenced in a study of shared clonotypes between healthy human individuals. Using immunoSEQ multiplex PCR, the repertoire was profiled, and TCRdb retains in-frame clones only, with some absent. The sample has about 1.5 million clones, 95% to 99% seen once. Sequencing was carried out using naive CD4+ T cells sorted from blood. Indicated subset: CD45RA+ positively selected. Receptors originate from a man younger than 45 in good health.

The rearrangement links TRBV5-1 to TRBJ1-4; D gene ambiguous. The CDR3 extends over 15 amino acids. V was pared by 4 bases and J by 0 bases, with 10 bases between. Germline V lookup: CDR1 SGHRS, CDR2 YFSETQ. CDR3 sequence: CASSKNTATNEKLFF. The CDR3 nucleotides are TGCGCCAGCAGCAAAAATACTGCAACTAATGAAAAACTGTTTTTT.

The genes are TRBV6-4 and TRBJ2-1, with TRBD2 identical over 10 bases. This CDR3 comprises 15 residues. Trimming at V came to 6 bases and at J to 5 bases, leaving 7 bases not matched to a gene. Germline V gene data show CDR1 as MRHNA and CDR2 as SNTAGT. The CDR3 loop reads CASRTSGNEDNEQFF. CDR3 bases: TGTGCCAGCAGAACTAGCGGGAACGAAGACAATGAGCAGTTCTTC.

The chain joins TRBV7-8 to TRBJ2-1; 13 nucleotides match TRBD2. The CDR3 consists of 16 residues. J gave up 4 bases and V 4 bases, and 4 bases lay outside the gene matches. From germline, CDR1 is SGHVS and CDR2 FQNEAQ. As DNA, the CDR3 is TGTGCCAGCAGCTCGCCGGGACTAGCGGGGTACAATGAGCAGTTCTTC. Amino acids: CASSSPGLAGYNEQFF.

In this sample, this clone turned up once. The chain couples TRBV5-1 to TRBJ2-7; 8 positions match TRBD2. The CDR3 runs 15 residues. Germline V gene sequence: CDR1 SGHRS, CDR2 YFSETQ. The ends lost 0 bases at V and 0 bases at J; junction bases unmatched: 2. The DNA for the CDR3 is TGCGCCAGCAGCTTGGGTAGCGGGGTCTCCTACGAGCAGTACTTC. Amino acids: CASSLGSGVSYEQYF.

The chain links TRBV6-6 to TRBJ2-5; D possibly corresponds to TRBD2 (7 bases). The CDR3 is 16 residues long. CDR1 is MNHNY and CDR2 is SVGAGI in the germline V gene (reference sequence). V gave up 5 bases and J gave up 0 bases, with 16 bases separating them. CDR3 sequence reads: CASSPWRGGYQETQYF. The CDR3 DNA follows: TGTGCCAGCAGTCCGTGGAGGGGGGGGTACCAAGAGACCCAGTACTTC.

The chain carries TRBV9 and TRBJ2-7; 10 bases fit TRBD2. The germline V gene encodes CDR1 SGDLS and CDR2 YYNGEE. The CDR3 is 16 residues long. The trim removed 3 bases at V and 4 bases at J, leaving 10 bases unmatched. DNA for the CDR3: TGTGCCAGCAGCGGAGGGACTAGCGAGAGTTCTTACGAGCAGTACTTC. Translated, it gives CASSGGTSESSYEQYF.

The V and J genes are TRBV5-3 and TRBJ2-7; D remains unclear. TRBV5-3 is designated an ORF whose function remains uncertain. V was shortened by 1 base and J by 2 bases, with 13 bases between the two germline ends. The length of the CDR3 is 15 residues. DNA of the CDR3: TGTGCCAGAAGCTTGAATTTAGGGTTACCCTACGAGCAGTACTTC. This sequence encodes CARSLNLGLPYEQYF.

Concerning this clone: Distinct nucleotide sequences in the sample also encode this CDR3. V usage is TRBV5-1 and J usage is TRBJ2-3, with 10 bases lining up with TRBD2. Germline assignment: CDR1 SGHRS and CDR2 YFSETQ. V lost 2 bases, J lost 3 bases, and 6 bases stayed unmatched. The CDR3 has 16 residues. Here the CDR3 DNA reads TGCGCCAGCAGCTTTCTAGCGGGAGAAGGGACAGATACGCAGTATTTT. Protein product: CASSFLAGEGTDTQYF.

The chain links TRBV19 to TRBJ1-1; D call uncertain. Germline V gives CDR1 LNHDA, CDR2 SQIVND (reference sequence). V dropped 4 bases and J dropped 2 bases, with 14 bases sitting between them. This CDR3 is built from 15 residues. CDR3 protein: CASSTPGRRNTEAFF. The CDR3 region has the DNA TGTGCCAGTAGTACCCCCGGCAGACGAAACACTGAAGCTTTCTTT. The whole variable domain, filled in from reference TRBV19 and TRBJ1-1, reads DGGITQSPKYLFRKEGQNVTLSCEQNLNHDAMYWYRQDPGQGLRLIYYSQIVNDFQKGDIAEGYSVSREKKESFPLTVTSAQKNPTAFYLCASSTPGRRNTEAFFGQGTRLTVV.

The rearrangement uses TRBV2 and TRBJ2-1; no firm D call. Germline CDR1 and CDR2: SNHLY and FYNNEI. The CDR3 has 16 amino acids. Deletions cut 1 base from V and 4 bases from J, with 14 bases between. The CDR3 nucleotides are TGTGCCAGCAGTGAAGGGTTCGGGTATCAGTACAATGAGCAGTTCTTC. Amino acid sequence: CASSEGFGYQYNEQFF. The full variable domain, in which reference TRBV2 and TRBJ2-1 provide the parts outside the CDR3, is EPEVTQTPSHQVTQMGQEVILRCVPISNHLYFYWYRQILGQKVEFLVSFYNNEISEKSEIFDDQFSVERPDGSNFTLKIRSTKLEDSAMYFCASSEGFGYQYNEQFFGPGTRLTVL.

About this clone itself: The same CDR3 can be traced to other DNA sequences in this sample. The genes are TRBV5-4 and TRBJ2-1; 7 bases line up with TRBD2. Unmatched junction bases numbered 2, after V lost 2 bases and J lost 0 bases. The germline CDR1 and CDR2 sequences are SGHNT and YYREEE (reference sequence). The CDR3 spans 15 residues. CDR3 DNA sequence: TGTGCCAGCAGCTTAGCGGGGACCTCCTACAATGAGCAGTTCTTC. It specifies CASSLAGTSYNEQFF.

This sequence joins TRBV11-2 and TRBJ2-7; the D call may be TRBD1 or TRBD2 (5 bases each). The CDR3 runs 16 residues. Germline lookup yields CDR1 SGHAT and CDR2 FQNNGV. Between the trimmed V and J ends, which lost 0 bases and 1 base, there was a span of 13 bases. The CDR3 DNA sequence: TGTGCCAGCAGCTTAGATTGGGACCCCAGGTCCTACGAGCAGTACTTC. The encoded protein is CASSLDWDPRSYEQYF.

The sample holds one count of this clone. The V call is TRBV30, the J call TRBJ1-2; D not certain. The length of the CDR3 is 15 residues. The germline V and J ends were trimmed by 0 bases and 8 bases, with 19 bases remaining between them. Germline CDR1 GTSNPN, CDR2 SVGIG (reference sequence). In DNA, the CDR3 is TGTGCCTGGAGTGTAAATTTCGGGGAGAACGCCGGCTACACCTTC. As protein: CAWSVNFGENAGYTF.

For the CDR3, the DNA is TGTGCCACCACTGACAAGTGGTGGGCGGGAGTGGAGGTCGGGGATACGCAGTATTTT. This sequence encodes CATTDKWWAGVEVGDTQYF. The chain recombines TRBV15 with TRBJ2-3, with 7 positions matching TRBD2. Looked up from germline, CDR1 is LNHNV and CDR2 is YYDKDF (reference sequence). The CDR3 loop spans 19 amino acids. V was pared by 7 bases and J by 6 bases, with 25 bases of the junction left unmatched.

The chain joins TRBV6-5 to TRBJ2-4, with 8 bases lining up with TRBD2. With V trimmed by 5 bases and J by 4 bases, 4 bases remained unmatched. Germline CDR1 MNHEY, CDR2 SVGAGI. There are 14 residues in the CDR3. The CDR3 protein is CASSRSGTKNIQYF. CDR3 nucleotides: TGTGCCAGCAGTCGTAGCGGGACGAAAAACATTCAGTACTTC.

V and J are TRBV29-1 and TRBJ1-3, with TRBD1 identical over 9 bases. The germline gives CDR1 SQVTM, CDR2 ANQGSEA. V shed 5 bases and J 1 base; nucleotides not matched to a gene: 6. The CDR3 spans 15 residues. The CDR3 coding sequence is TGCAGCGTTTATACAGGGGGCGCGTCTGGAAACACCATATATTTT. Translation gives CSVYTGGASGNTIYF. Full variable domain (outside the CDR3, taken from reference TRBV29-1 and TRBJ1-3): SAVISQKPSRDICQRGTSLTIQCQVDSQVTMMFWYRQQPGQSLTLIATANQGSEATYESGFVIDKFPISRPNLTFSTLTVSNMSPEDSSIYLCSVYTGGASGNTIYFGEGSWLTVV.

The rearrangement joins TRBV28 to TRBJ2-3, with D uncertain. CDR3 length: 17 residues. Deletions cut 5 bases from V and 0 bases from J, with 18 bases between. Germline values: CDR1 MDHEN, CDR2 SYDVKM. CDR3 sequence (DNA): TGTGCCAGCAGTCTTCTTGACTGGGCTGCTAGCACAGATACGCAGTATTTT. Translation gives CASSLLDWAASTDTQYF.

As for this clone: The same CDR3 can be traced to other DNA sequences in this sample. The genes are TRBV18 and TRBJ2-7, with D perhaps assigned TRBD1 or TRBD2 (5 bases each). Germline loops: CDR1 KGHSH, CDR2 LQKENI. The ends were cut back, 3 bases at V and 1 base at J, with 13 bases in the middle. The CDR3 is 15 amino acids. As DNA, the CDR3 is TGTGCCAGCTCACCCCCGGGGACGGTATCCTACGAGCAGTACTTC. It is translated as CASSPPGTVSYEQYF.

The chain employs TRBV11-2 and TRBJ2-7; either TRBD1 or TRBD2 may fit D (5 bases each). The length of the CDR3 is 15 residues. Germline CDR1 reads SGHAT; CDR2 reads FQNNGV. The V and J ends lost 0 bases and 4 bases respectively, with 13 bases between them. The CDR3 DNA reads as TGTGCCAGCAGCTTAGATGAGGGGCCCCGTTACGAGCAGTACTTC. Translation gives CASSLDEGPRYEQYF.

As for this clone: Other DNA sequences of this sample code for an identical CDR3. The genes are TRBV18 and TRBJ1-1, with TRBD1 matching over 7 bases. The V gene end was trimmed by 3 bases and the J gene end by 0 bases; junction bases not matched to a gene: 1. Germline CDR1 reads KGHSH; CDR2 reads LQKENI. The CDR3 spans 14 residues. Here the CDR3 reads CASSPDRVNTEAFF. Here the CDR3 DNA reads TGTGCCAGCTCACCCGACAGGGTGAACACTGAAGCTTTCTTT.

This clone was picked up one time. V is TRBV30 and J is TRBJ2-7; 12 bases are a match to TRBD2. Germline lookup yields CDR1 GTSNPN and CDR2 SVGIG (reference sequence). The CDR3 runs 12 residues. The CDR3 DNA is TGTGGGACTAGCGGGAACTCCTACGAGCAGTACTTC. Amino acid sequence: CGTSGNSYEQYF.

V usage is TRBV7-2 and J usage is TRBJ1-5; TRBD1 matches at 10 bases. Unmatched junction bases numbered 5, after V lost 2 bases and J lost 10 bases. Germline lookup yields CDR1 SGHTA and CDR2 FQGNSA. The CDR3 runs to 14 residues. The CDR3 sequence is CASSLRDRGGPQHF. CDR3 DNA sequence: TGTGCCAGCAGCTTACGGGACAGGGGAGGACCCCAGCATTTT.

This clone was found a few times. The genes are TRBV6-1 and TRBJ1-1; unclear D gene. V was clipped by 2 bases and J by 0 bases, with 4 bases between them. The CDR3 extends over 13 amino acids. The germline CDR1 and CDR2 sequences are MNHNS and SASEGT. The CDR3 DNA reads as TGTGCCAGCAGTGAACAGCTGAACACTGAAGCTTTCTTT. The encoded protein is CASSEQLNTEAFF.

CDR3 sequence (DNA): TGCGCCAGCATGCGAGCAGGGGGCTACGAGCAGTACTTC. It encodes CASMRAGGYEQYF. The chain employs TRBV5-1 and TRBJ2-7; 7 nucleotides line up with TRBD1. This CDR3 has 13 amino acids. Germline lookup yields CDR1 SGHRS and CDR2 YFSETQ. V lost 6 bases to trimming and J lost 3 bases; unmatched junction nucleotides: 6.

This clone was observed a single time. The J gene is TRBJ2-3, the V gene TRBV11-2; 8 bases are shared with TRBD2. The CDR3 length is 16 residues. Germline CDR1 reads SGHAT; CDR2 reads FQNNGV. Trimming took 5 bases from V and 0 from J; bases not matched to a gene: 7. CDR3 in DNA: TGTGCCAGCAGCCAGAGAGCGGGAGTTAGCACAGATACGCAGTATTTT. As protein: CASSQRAGVSTDTQYF.

The CDR3 protein is CASMSTSGQETQYF. The CDR3 DNA follows: TGTGCCAGCATGTCCACTAGCGGACAAGAGACCCAGTACTTC. The V gene is TRBV27, the J gene TRBJ2-5; 8 nucleotides match TRBD2. Germline CDR1 and CDR2: MNHEY and SMNVEV (reference sequence). V gave up 7 bases and J gave up 2 bases; unmatched junction bases: 6. This CDR3 is built from 14 residues.